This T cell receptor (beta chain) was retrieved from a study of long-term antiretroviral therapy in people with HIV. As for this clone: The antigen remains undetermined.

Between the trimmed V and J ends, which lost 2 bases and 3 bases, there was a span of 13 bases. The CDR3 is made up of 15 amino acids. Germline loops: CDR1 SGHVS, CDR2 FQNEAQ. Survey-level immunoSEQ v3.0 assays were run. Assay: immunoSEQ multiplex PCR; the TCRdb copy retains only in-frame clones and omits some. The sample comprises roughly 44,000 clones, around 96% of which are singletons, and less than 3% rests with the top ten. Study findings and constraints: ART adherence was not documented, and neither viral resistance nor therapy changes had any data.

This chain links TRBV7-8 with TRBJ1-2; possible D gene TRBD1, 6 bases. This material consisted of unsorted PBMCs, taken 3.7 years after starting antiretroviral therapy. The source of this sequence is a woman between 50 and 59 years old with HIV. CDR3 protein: CASSLRGGVDYGYTF. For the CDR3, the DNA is TGTGCCAGCAGCTTAAGGGGGGGAGTCGACTATGGCTACACCTTC.